This T cell receptor (beta chain) was profiled in a study of blood T cells in healthy people across ages. It was with a sample-barcoded 5' primer and a J-beta primer mix that a second PCR of roughly 7 to 12 cycles was run. MiXCR was run by TCRdb on the 5' RACE reads, yielding one entry per CDR3 protein. The repertoire holds under 2,000,000 distinct CDR3 sequences, with about 50% as singletons. Study-wide results and caveats: Unknown donor CMV status possibly confounded expanded clonotype changes.

Germline CDR1 MNHEY, CDR2 SVGEGT. This CDR3 contains 17 residues. Trimming cost V 0 bases and J 0 bases; bases outside gene matches: 5. In its sample, this clonotype was seen once. Its target is not known. Material: blood. The chain carries TRBV6-2 or TRBV6-3 and TRBJ2-5, with 9 positions matching TRBD2. The TCR comes from a woman aged 35 to 49 in good health. The CDR3: CASSYSMVAGDQETQYF. CDR3 coding DNA: TGTGCCAGCAGTTACTCGATGGTAGCGGGGGACCAAGAGACCCAGTACTTC.